Each of the 17 T cell receptor beta chains below was sequenced from the same sample in a study of graft-versus-host responses after intestinal transplantation. Their recognized antigens are unknown. The assay was immunoSEQ multiplex PCR, and TCRdb's table has in-frame clones only and misses some. The top ten clones hold 0.28% of a sample with about 86,000 clones, 88% of them seen once. The sequencing here drew on unstimulated CD4+ T cells sorted from spleen or lymph node cells, taken before transplant. The receptors were sampled from a human donor who was the organ donor for an intestinal transplant.

The rearrangement joins TRBV11-3 to TRBJ2-5; 9 bases fit TRBD2. CDR1 is SGHNT and CDR2 is YENEEA in the germline V gene. Trimming cost V 1 base and J 4 bases; bases outside gene matches: 16. CDR3 length: 19 residues. This chain's CDR3 is CASSLAFERGDLRPETQYF. The CDR3 DNA is TGTGCCAGCAGCTTAGCGTTCGAGCGGGGGGATCTGCGTCCAGAGACCCAGTACTTC.

V and J are TRBV5-4 and TRBJ2-2; weak D call: TRBD1 (6 bases). This CDR3 contains 17 residues. Per the germline V gene, CDR1 is SGHNT and CDR2 is YYREEE (reference sequence). V lost 3 bases to trimming and J lost 3 bases, with 18 bases between them. In nucleotides, the CDR3 is TGTGCCAGCAGCTGGGGAACCGGGACAAAATACACCGGGGAGCTGTTTTTT. This sequence encodes CASSWGTGTKYTGELFF.

This chain links TRBV27 with TRBJ1-2; D unresolved. Per germline, CDR1 MNHEY and CDR2 SMNVEV (reference sequence). The CDR3 is 13 residues long. V was shortened by 8 bases and J by 4 bases, with 14 bases between the two germline ends. CDR3 region: CASARSAGYGYTF. The CDR3 coding sequence is TGTGCCAGCGCCCGGTCCGCGGGCTATGGCTACACCTTC.

The chain combines TRBV28 with TRBJ2-7; no clear D gene. CDR1 MDHEN and CDR2 SYDVKM come from the germline V gene. The CDR3 consists of 12 residues. With 3 bases removed from V and 7 bases from J, the gap between germline ends came to 10 bases. The CDR3 DNA reads as TGTGCCAGCAGTTTGCTAACCAGGGAGCAGTACTTC. This encodes CASSLLTREQYF.

The V and J genes are TRBV7-2 and TRBJ2-7; 12 bases are a match to TRBD2. Germline CDR1 reads SGHTA; CDR2 reads FQGNSA. This CDR3 has 14 residues. Germline trimming cut 2 bases from V and 6 bases from J; bases unmatched to any gene: 2. The CDR3 protein is CASSLRLAGAEQYF. The DNA of the CDR3 is TGTGCCAGCAGCTTACGACTAGCGGGAGCCGAGCAGTACTTC.

This chain joins TRBV10-3 and TRBJ2-3, with 7 bases that match TRBD1. Germline lookup yields CDR1 ENHRY and CDR2 SYGVKD. The J segment lost 6 bases and the V segment lost 6 bases, leaving 12 bases of the junction unmatched. The CDR3 loop spans 15 amino acids. The CDR3 protein is CAIRGSDRATDTQYF. The DNA for the CDR3 is TGTGCCATCAGAGGTTCCGACAGGGCGACGGATACGCAGTATTTT.

The chain employs TRBV6-1 and TRBJ2-1, with a tentative D call TRBD2 (6 bases). The germline V gene has CDR1 MNHNS and CDR2 SASEGT. This CDR3 comprises 14 residues. The V gene lost 5 bases and the J gene lost 6 bases, with 14 bases spanning the gap. The CDR3: CASSPRDSFNEQFF. In nucleotides, the CDR3 is TGTGCCAGCAGTCCCCGGGACTCGTTCAATGAGCAGTTCTTC.

The CDR3 sequence: CASRGGAYNEQFF. CDR3 DNA sequence: TGCGCCAGCAGAGGCGGGGCCTACAATGAGCAGTTCTTC. The chain employs TRBV4-1 and TRBJ2-1; the D gene is possibly TRBD2 (6 bases). The CDR3 contains 13 residues. Trimming removed 6 bases from V and 2 bases from J, with 8 bases in between. Per the germline V gene, CDR1 is MGHRA and CDR2 is YSYEKL.

The gene calls are TRBV27 and TRBJ2-7; D uncertain. V was clipped by 8 bases and J by 4 bases, with 18 bases between them. This CDR3 spans 14 amino acids. Germline CDR1 is MNHEY and CDR2 is SMNVEV (reference sequence). CDR3 amino acids: CASGPLDTSYEQYF. CDR3 DNA sequence: TGTGCCAGCGGGCCCCTCGACACTTCTTACGAGCAGTACTTC.

The chain couples TRBV10-3 to TRBJ2-5, with 11 bases aligning to TRBD2. This CDR3 is 15 amino acids long. The germline V gene has CDR1 ENHRY and CDR2 SYGVKD. J was trimmed by 4 bases and V by 3 bases; bases with no gene match: 4. The CDR3 region is CAISDKGTSGETQYF. The CDR3 region has the DNA TGTGCCATCAGTGATAAAGGGACTAGCGGAGAGACCCAGTACTTC.

The J gene is TRBJ2-5, the V gene TRBV27, with D perhaps TRBD2 (5 bases). V was shortened by 0 bases and J by 7 bases, with 15 bases between the two germline ends. Per germline, CDR1 MNHEY and CDR2 SMNVEV (reference sequence). CDR3 length: 15 amino acids. The CDR3 sequence: CASSLSEGYRGTQYF. The CDR3 region has the DNA TGTGCCAGCAGTTTATCTGAGGGCTACCGAGGGACCCAGTACTTC.

This chain connects TRBV5-1 to TRBJ2-3, with TRBD2 identical over 8 bases. The V gene's germline CDR1 is SGHRS and CDR2 YFSETQ. This CDR3 has 13 residues. V was clipped by 7 bases and J by 6 bases; unmatched bases: 7. CDR3 sequence (DNA): TGCGCCAGCGAGGCGGGGGGAGGTGATACGCAGTATTTT. Protein product: CASEAGGGDTQYF.

This chain joins TRBV4-3 and TRBJ1-2; D is undetermined. The CDR3 consists of 13 residues. Between the trimmed V and J ends, which lost 1 base and 5 bases, there was a span of 8 bases. Germline V gene lookup returns CDR1 LGHNA and CDR2 YSLEER. CDR3 sequence reads: CASSQVVRYGYTF. The CDR3 region has the DNA TGCGCCAGCAGCCAAGTTGTGCGGTATGGCTACACCTTC.

This chain links TRBV7-2 with TRBJ1-1; D call uncertain. Trimming cost V 1 base and J 5 bases, with 14 bases left between them. Germline V gene lookup returns CDR1 SGHTA and CDR2 FQGNSA. The CDR3 covers 15 residues. Here the CDR3 reads CASSLGATAGTEAFF. The CDR3, as DNA: TGTGCCAGCAGCTTAGGGGCGACGGCGGGAACTGAAGCTTTCTTT. Full variable domain (rest looked up from reference TRBV7-2 and TRBJ1-1): GAGVSQSPSNKVTEKGKDVELRCDPISGHTALYWYRQSLGQGLEFLIYFQGNSAPDKSGLPSDRFSAERTGGSVSTLTIQRTQQEDSAVYLCASSLGATAGTEAFFGQGTRLTVV.

This clone appeared a single time. The chain uses TRBV20-1 and TRBJ2-1; 8 bases agree with TRBD2. The CDR3 spans 10 residues. Germline lookup yields CDR1 DFQATT and CDR2 SNEGSKA (reference sequence). This chain's CDR3 is CSPGGGEQFF. The DNA of the CDR3 is TGCAGCCCCGGGGGGGGTGAGCAGTTCTTC.

The genes are TRBV4-2 and TRBJ1-5; D remains unclear. Trimming took off 0 bases at V and 3 bases at J, with 9 bases between the two ends. From germline, CDR1 is LGHNA and CDR2 YNFKEQ. The CDR3 contains 15 residues. The CDR3 DNA follows: TGTGCCAGCAGCCAAGATGTGGGCCCCAATCAGCCCCAGCATTTT. Translating it yields CASSQDVGPNQPQHF.

This chain connects TRBV9 to TRBJ2-1; 8 positions agree with TRBD2. V lost 1 base, J lost 10 bases, and 13 bases stayed unmatched. The germline CDR1 and CDR2 sequences are SGDLS and YYNGEE. The CDR3 runs 16 residues. The chain's CDR3 is CASSVLPTGGPGEQFF. The CDR3 DNA sequence: TGTGCCAGCAGCGTACTTCCAACGGGAGGGCCCGGGGAGCAGTTCTTC.